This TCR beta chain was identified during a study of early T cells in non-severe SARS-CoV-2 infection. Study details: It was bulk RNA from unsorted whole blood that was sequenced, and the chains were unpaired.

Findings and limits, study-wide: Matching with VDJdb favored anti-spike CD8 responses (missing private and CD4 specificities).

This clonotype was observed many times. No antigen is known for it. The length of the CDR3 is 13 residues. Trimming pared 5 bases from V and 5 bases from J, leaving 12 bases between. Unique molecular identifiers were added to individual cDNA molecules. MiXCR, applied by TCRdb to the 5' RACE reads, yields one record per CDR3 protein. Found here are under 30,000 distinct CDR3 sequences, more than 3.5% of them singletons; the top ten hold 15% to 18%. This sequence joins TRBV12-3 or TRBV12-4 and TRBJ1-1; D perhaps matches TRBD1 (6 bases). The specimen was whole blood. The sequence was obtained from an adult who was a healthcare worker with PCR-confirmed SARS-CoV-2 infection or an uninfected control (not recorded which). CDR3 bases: TGTGCCAGCAGTCTACAGGGAAGGACTGAAGCTTTCTTT. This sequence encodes CASSLQGRTEAFF.